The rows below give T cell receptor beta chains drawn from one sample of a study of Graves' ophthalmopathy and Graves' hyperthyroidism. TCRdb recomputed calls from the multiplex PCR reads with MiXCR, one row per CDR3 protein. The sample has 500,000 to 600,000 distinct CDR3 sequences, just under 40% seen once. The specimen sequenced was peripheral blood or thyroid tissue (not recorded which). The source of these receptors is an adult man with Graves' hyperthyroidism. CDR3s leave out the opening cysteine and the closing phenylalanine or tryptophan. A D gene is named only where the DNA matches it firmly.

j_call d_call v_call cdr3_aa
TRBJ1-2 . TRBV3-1 ASSQGGLGNYGYT
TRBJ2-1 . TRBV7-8 ASSLTSNEQF
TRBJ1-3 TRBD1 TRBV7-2 ASSLWGQGINTIY
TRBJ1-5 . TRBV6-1 ASSEIYQPQH
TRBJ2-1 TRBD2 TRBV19 ASSYSGMYNEQF
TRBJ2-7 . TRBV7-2 ASSFELHPSYEQY
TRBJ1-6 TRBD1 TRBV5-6 ASSLVRDRASPLH
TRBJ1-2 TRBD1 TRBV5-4 ASSLAGTGTFGANYGYT
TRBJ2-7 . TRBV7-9 ASSRGKYEQY
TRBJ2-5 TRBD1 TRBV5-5 ASSSFDRAGQPQY
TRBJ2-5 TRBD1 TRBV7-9 ASSLSGGGSETQY
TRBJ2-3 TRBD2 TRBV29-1 SAESPSGDTQY
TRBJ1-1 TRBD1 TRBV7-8 ASSLKGAREAF
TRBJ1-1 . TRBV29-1 SVEGTTTFTEAF
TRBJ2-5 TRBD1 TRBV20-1 SARKGVGGRETQY
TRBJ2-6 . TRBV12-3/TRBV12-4 ASSLMAGANVLT
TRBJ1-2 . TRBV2 ASSVLMSGGNYGYT
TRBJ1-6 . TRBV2 ASGQVEHNSPLH
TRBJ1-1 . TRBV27 ASSLWDGAEAF
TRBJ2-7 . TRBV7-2 ASSVTHTGSEQY
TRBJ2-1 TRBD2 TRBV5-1 ASSLAGGGRPEQF
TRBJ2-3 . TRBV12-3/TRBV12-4 ASSDPYTDTQY
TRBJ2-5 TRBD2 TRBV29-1 SVAGGLGETQY
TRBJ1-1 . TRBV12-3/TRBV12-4 ASSFARALNTEAF
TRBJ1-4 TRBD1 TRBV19 ASSITTGRNEKLF
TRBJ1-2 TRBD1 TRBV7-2 ASSWGTEYYGYT
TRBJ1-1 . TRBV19 ASSINGFNTEAF
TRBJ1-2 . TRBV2 ASSVPGDGYT
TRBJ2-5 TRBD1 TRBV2 ASSPLAQGDGTQY
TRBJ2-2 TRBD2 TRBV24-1 ASSPWTSGSANTGELF
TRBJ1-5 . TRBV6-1 ASSVVRRTEQPQH
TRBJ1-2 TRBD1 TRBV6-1 ASRDRTLIYGYT
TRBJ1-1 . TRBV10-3 ASSYSLGDTEAF
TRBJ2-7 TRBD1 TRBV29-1 SSQGVYEQY
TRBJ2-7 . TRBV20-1 SAQVYEQY
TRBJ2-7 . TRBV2 ASSEAEGGVDEQY
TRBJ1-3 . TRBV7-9 ASSLADGEKNSGNTIY
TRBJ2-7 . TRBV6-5 ASSPGTAGYEQY
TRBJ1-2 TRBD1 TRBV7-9 ASSSGTGSLNYGYT
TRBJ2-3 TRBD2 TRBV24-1 ASSVEGAGADTQY
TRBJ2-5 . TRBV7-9 ASRYGPRGNQETQY
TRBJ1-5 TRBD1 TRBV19 ASSSSGQGKQPQH
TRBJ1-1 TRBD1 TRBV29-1 SVAGTGGSINTEAF
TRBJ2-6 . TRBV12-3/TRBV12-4 ASSFDMGSSGANVLT
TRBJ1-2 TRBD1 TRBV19 ASSYPGQRGGYT
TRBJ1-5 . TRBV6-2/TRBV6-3 ASTLGQPNQPQH
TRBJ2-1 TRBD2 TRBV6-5 ASSPRLAGGWDEQF
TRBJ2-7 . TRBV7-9 ASSFALGGAYEQY
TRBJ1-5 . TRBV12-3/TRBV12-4 ASSLRAVLGSNQPQH
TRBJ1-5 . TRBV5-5 ASSSRQNYQPQH